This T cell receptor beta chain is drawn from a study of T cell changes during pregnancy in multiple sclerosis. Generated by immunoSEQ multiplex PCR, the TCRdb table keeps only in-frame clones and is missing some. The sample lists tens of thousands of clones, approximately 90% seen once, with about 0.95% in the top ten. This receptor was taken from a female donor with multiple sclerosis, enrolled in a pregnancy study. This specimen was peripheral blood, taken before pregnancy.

The CDR3 spells CARDSRGTEAFF. CDR3 nucleotide sequence: TGTGCCCGGGACTCCCGCGGCACTGAAGCTTTCTTT. V usage is TRBV30 and J usage is TRBJ1-1; a weak D match, TRBD1 (5 bases). The CDR3 length is 12 residues. Germline values: CDR1 GTSNPN, CDR2 SVGIG (reference sequence). The V and J ends lost 8 bases and 4 bases respectively, with 14 bases between them.